This T cell receptor beta chain was profiled in a study of T cells in Graves' hyperthyroidism and ophthalmopathy. Study-level results: Ophthalmopathy onset followed model prediction by a median approximately 6.2 months. The majority of expanded thyroid clonotypes above 0.001 also appeared in blood.

Deletions cut 0 bases from V and 4 bases from J, with 7 bases between. The CDR3 consists of 13 residues. Germline V CDR1 and CDR2: MNHEY, SVGAGI. This clonotype was picked up a small number of times. Its antigen is unknown. Authors of the study amplified TCR beta CDR3 regions from RNA transcripts. First-round RT-PCR targeting the TCR CDR3 was performed with the HTBI primer set. TCRdb reprocessed the multiplex PCR reads with MiXCR, giving one entry per CDR3 protein. Of about 400,000 distinct CDR3 sequences in the sample, approximately 14% are singletons; the top ten hold about 12%. The sequenced sample consisted of blood. The TCR was taken from a man aged 18 to 29 with Graves' ophthalmopathy. The chain uses TRBV6-5 and TRBJ2-7; D remains ambiguous. The CDR3 bases are TGTGCCAGCAGTTACTCCCCCACTTACGAGCAGTACTTC. Its protein product is CASSYSPTYEQYF.